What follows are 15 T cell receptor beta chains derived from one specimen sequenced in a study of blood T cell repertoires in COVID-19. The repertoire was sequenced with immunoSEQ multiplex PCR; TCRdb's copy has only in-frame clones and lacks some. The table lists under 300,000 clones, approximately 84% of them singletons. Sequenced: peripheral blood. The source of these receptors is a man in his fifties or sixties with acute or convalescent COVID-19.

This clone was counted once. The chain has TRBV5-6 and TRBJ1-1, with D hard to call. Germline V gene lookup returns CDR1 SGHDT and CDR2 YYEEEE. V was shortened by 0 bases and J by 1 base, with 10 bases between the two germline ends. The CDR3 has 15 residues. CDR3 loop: CASSLVAEENTEAFF. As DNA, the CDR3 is TGTGCCAGCAGCTTGGTGGCAGAAGAGAACACTGAAGCTTTCTTT.

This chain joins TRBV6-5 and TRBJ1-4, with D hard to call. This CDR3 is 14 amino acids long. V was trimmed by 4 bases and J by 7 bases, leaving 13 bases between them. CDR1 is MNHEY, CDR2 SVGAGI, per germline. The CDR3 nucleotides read TGTGCCAGCAGTTCCCCCGGGTTGGGTGAAAAACTGTTTTTT. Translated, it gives CASSSPGLGEKLFF.

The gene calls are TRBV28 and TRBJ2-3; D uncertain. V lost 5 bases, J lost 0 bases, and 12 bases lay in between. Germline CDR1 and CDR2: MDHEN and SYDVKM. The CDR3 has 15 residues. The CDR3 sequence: CASSLPTTSTDTQYF. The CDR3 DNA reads TGTGCCAGCAGTCTTCCCACCACTAGCACAGATACGCAGTATTTT. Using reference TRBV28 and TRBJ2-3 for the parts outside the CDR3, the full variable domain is DVKVTQSSRYLVKRTGEKVFLECVQDMDHENMFWYRQDPGLGLRLIYFSYDVKMKEKGDIPEGYSVSREKKERFSLILESASTNQTSMYLCASSLPTTSTDTQYFGPGTRLTVL.

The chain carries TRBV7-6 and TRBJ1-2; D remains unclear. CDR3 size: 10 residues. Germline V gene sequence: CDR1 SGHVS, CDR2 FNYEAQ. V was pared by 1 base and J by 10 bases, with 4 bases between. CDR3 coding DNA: TGTGCCAGCAGCTTAGTCCTCTACACCTTC. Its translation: CASSLVLYTF.

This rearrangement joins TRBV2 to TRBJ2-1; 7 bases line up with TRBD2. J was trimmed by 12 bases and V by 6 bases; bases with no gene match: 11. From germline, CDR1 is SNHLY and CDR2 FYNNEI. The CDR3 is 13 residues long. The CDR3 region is CASRIQPSGPQFF. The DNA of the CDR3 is TGTGCCAGCAGGATCCAGCCTAGCGGTCCGCAGTTCTTC.

As DNA, the CDR3 is TGTGCCAGCAGCTTAGGGTCGGGGGATGAGCAGTTCTTC. It encodes CASSLGSGDEQFF. The chain is built from TRBV11-2 and TRBJ2-1; D possibly corresponds to TRBD2 (6 bases). The CDR3 covers 13 residues. Germline V gene data show CDR1 as SGHAT and CDR2 as FQNNGV. Trimming cost V 1 base and J 8 bases, with 9 bases left between them. Looking up the rest from reference TRBV11-2 and TRBJ2-1 gives the full variable domain: EAGVAQSPRYKIIEKRQSVAFWCNPISGHATLYWYQQILGQGPKLLIQFQNNGVVDDSQLPKDRFSAERLKGVDSTLKIQPAKLEDSAVYLCASSLGSGDEQFFGPGTRLTVL.

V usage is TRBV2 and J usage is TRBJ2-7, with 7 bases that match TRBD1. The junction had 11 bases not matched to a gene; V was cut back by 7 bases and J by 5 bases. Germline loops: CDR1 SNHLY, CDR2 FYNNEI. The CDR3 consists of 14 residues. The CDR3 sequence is CASTPTGSGNEQYF. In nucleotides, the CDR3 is TGTGCCAGCACCCCGACAGGGTCAGGTAACGAGCAGTACTTC.

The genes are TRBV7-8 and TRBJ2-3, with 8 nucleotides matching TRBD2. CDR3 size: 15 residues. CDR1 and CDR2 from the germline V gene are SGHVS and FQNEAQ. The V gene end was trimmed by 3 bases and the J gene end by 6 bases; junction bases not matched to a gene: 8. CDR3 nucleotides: TGTGCCAGCAGCTTCTGGACGGGGGGGCGGGATACGCAGTATTTT. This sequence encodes CASSFWTGGRDTQYF.

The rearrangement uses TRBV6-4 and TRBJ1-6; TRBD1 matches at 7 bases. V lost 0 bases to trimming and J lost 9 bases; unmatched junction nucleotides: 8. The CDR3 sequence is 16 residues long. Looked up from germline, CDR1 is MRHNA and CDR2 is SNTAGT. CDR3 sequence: CASSDSSAGGGSPLHF. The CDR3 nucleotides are TGTGCCAGCAGTGACTCCAGTGCAGGGGGTGGTTCACCCCTCCACTTT.

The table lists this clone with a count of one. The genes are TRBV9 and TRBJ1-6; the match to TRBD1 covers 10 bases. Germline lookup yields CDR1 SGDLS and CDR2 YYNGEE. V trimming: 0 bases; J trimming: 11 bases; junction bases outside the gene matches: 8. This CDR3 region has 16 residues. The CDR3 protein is CASSVDPGQGTTPLHF. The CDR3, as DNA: TGTGCCAGCAGCGTAGATCCGGGACAGGGGACAACACCCCTCCACTTT.

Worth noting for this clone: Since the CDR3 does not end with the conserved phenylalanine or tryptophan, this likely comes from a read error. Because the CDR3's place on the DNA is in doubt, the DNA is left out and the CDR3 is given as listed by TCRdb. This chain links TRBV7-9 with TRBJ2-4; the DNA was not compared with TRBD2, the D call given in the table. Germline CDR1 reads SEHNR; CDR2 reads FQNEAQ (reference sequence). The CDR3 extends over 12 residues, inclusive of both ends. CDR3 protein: CASSLATGMVIV.

The CDR3 nucleotides read TGCGCCAGCAGCTTGGGGACAGGGGCCAGTGAAGCTTTCTTT. Its protein is CASSLGTGASEAFF. The chain has TRBV5-1 and TRBJ1-1, with 9 bases fitting TRBD1. The CDR3 runs to 14 residues. The V gene's germline CDR1 is SGHRS and CDR2 YFSETQ. V lost 0 bases, J lost 7 bases, and 4 bases stayed unmatched.

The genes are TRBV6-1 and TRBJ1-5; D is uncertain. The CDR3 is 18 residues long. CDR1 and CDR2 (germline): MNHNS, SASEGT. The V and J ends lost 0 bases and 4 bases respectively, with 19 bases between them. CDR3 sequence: CASSEASRSTGRNQPQHF. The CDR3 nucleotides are TGTGCCAGCAGTGAAGCGTCCCGATCGACGGGGAGGAATCAGCCCCAGCATTTT.

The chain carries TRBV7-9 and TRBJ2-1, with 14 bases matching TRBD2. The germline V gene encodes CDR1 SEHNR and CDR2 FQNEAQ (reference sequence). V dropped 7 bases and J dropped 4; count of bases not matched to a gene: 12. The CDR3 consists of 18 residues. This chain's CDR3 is CASTGTSGSIILYNEQFF. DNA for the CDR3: TGTGCCAGCACAGGGACTAGCGGGAGTATAATATTATACAATGAGCAGTTCTTC.

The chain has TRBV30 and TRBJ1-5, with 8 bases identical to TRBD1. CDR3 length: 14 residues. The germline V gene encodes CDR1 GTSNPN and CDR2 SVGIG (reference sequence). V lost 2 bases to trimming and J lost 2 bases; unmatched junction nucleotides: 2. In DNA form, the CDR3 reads TGTGCCTGGAGTAACAGGGGGGGCAATCAGCCCCAGCATTTT. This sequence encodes CAWSNRGGNQPQHF.